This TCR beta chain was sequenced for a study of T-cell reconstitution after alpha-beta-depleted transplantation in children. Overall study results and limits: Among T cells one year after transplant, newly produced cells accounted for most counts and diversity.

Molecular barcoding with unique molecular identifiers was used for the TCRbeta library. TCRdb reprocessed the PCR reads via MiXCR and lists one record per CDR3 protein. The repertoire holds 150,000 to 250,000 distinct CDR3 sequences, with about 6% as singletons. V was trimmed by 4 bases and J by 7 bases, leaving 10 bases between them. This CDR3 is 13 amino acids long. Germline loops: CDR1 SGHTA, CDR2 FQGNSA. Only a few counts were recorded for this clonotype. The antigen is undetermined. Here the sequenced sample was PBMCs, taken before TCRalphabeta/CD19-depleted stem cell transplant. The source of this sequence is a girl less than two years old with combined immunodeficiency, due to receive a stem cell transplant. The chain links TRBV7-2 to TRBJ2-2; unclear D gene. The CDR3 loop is CASSSRWGGELFF. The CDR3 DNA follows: TGTGCCAGCAGCTCCAGATGGGGCGGGGAGCTGTTTTTT.